Below are 8 T cell receptor beta chains sequenced from a single sample in a study of response to subunit inactivated influenza vaccine. MiXCR, run by TCRdb on the RT-PCR reads, gives a single entry per CDR3 protein. The sample lists roughly 630,000 distinct CDR3 sequences; roughly 15% were seen once. The sample was PBMCs from blood, taken 14 to 15 days before vaccination. Receptors originate from a man between 50 and 59 years old who received an inactivated influenza vaccine.

Ten or more counts support this clonotype. This chain joins TRBV11-2 and TRBJ2-1; D may be TRBD1 or TRBD2 (6 bases each). Per the germline V gene, CDR1 is SGHAT and CDR2 is FQNNGV. With 5 bases removed from V and 5 bases from J, the gap between germline ends came to 19 bases. The CDR3 length is 16 residues. CDR3 sequence (DNA): TGTGCCAGCAGCCCAGAGGGGGGCTACAAAAACAATGAGCAGTTCTTC. This translates into CASSPEGGYKNNEQFF. Combining the CDR3 with reference TRBV11-2 and TRBJ2-1 gives the whole variable domain EAGVAQSPRYKIIEKRQSVAFWCNPISGHATLYWYQQILGQGPKLLIQFQNNGVVDDSQLPKDRFSAERLKGVDSTLKIQPAKLEDSAVYLCASSPEGGYKNNEQFFGPGTRLTVL.

The V call is TRBV30, the J call TRBJ2-5; D is uncertain. The CDR3 runs 10 residues. CDR1 and CDR2 (germline): GTSNPN, SVGIG (reference sequence). The CDR3 reads CATGPETQYF. CDR3 nucleotide sequence: TGTGCGACTGGACCAGAGACCCAGTACTTC.

The V and J genes are TRBV6-2 or TRBV6-3 and TRBJ2-5; D is uncertain. Trimming took off 1 base at V and 0 bases at J, with 3 bases between the two ends. The CDR3 runs to 13 residues. The germline V gene encodes CDR1 MNHEY and CDR2 SVGEGT. As DNA, the CDR3 is TGTGCCAGCAGTTACTTGTACCAAGAGACCCAGTACTTC. Protein: CASSYLYQETQYF.

The chain joins TRBV4-3 to TRBJ2-7; 9 nucleotides agree with TRBD2. CDR1 is LGHNA, CDR2 YSLEER, per germline. Trimming took 0 bases from V and 4 from J; bases not matched to a gene: 4. This CDR3 contains 15 residues. CDR3 protein: CASSQDSSGGYEQYF. In nucleotides, the CDR3 is TGCGCCAGCAGCCAAGATAGTAGCGGGGGTTACGAGCAGTACTTC.

The rearrangement uses TRBV5-1 and TRBJ2-2; 10 bases line up with TRBD1. CDR1 is SGHRS, CDR2 YFSETQ, per germline. CDR3 length: 15 residues. V was clipped by 5 bases and J by 7 bases; unmatched bases: 8. The CDR3 loop reads CASSLTGGAGGELFF. CDR3 bases: TGCGCCAGCAGTCTGACAGGGGGCGCCGGCGGGGAGCTGTTTTTT.

This clonotype was found many times. The V call is TRBV12-3 or TRBV12-4, the J call TRBJ2-1, with TRBD2 as a possible D gene (5 bases). The CDR3 extends over 17 amino acids. V dropped 6 bases and J dropped 0 bases, with 18 bases sitting between them. This CDR3 is CASRGGGFKVSYNEQFF. The DNA for the CDR3 is TGTGCCAGCAGAGGAGGCGGGTTTAAAGTCTCCTACAATGAGCAGTTCTTC.

DNA for the CDR3: TGCAGTGCTAGGGGGTGGAGCGGGGGCGACGAACAGTTCTTC. Residues: CSARGWSGGDEQFF. This sequence joins TRBV20-1 and TRBJ2-1, with 8 positions matching TRBD2. This CDR3 has 14 residues. Germline CDR1 DFQATT, CDR2 SNEGSKA (reference sequence). With V trimmed by 3 bases and J by 13 bases, 14 bases remained unmatched.

The CDR3 sequence: CASSLAGSRNEQFF. CDR3 nucleotide sequence: TGTGCCAGCAGCTTAGCGGGCTCTAGGAATGAGCAGTTCTTC. The chain uses TRBV11-2 and TRBJ2-1; D ambiguous. V was clipped by 1 base and J by 7 bases, with 11 bases between them. Germline-derived CDR1 and CDR2 are SGHAT and FQNNGV. The CDR3 runs to 14 residues.